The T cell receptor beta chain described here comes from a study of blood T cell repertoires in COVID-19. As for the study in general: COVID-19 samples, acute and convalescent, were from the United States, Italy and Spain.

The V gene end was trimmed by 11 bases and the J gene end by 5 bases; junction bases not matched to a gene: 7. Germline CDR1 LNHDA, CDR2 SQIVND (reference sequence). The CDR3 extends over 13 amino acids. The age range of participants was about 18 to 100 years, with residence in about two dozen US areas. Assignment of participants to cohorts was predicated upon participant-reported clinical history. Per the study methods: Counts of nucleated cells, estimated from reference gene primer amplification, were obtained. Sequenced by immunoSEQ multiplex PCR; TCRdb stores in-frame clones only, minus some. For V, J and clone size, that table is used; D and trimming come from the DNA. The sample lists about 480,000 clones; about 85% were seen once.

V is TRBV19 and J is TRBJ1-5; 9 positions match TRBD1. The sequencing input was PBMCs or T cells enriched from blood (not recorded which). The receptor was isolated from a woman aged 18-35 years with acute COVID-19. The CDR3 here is CAGGQGLDQPQHF. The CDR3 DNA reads TGTGCCGGGGGACAGGGCCTCGATCAGCCCCAGCATTTT.